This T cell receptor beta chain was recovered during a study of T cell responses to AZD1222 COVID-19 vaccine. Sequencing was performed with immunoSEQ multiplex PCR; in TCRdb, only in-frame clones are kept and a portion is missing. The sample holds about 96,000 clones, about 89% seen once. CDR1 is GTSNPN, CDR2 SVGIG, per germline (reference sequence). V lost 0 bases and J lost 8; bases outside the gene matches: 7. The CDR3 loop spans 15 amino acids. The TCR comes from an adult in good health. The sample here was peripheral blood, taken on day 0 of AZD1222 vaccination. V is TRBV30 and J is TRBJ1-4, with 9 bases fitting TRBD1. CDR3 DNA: TGTGCCTGGAGTGTACTCGGACAGGGGAGCGAAAAACTGTTTTTT. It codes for CAWSVLGQGSEKLFF. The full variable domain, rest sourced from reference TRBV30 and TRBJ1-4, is SQTIHQWPATLVQPVGSPLSLECTVEGTSNPNLYWYRQAAGRGLQLLFYSVGIGQISSEVPQNLSASRPQDRQFILSSKKLLLSDSGFYLCAWSVLGQGSEKLFFGSGTQLSVL.